This entry lists 32 T cell receptor beta chains sequenced from one sample in a study of kidney transplant recipient with SARS-CoV-2 infection. TCRdb recomputed calls from the reads with MiXCR, one row per CDR3 protein. The data show fewer than 250,000 distinct CDR3 sequences, around 30% seen once. The specimen comprised a blood sample, sampled at baseline and around day 120 from a kidney transplant recipient. These receptors were obtained from a male patient aged 25-45 years who had COVID-19 and was a kidney transplant recipient. The graft donor may account for some of the T cells.

This chain joins TRBV13 and TRBJ2-3; possibly TRBD1 for D (5 bases). Germline-derived CDR1 and CDR2 are PRHDT and FYEKMQ (reference sequence). Trimming removed 5 bases at V and 3 bases at J, with 24 bases between. CDR3 length: 18 amino acids. CDR3 coding DNA: TGTGCCAGCAGCGCCCTGAAGTCGGACAAAAATCCAACAGATACGCAGTATTTT. Protein product: CASSALKSDKNPTDTQYF. The variable domain in full, completed from reference TRBV13 and TRBJ2-3, reads AAGVIQSPRHLIKEKRETATLKCYPIPRHDTVYWYQQGPGQDPQFLISFYEKMQSDKGSIPDRFSAQQFSDYHSELNMSSLELGDSALYFCASSALKSDKNPTDTQYFGPGTRLTVL.

Concerning this clonotype: It may be a read error: a sequence one base away is much more abundant. The gene calls are TRBV5-1 and TRBJ1-4; TRBD1 is a possible D gene (5 bases). The CDR3 is 16 residues long. Germline lookup yields CDR1 SGHRS and CDR2 YFSETQ. The CDR3 sequence: CAGSPGEVGGNEKLFF. The CDR3 DNA reads as TGCGCCGGCAGCCCCGGGGAGGTTGGGGGTAATGAAAAACTGTTTTTT.

Points on this clonotype: A much more abundant neighbour one base away suggests this may be a read error. The chain couples TRBV10-3 to TRBJ2-5; 10 bases match TRBD1. The DNA end favors TRBJ2-7, so the J call may be wrong. Germline V CDR1 and CDR2: ENHRY, SYGVKD. The CDR3 is 14 amino acids. The CDR3 region is CASGPGTGEYEQYF. The CDR3 DNA reads as TGCGCCAGCGGTCCCGGGACAGGGGAGTACGAGCAGTACTTC.

This clonotype was found a few times. This chain joins TRBV7-7 and TRBJ2-5; 8 bases match TRBD2. CDR3 length: 17 residues. The V segment lost 3 bases and the J segment 5 bases; nucleotides outside the gene matches: 14. The V gene's germline CDR1 is SSHAT and CDR2 FNYEAQ (reference sequence). CDR3 in DNA: TGTGCCAGCAGCTTCCGGGTAGCGGGATCAGGTTTGGAGACCCAGTACTTC. Translation: CASSFRVAGSGLETQYF.

Ten or more counts support this clonotype. The chain links TRBV27 to TRBJ2-3, with 12 positions matching TRBD2. This CDR3 has 20 amino acids. J gave up 2 bases and V 6 bases, and 18 bases lay outside the gene matches. The germline CDR1 and CDR2 sequences are MNHEY and SMNVEV (reference sequence). DNA for the CDR3: TGTGCCAGCAGGACCCCCAAAAGGAGGGCTAGCGGGAGGGACACAGATACGCAGTATTTT. The encoded protein is CASRTPKRRASGRDTDTQYF.

This clonotype was detected many times. V gene TRBV28 combines with J gene TRBJ1-2, with TRBD1 as a possible D gene (5 bases). The CDR3 has 15 amino acids. The ends were cut back, 5 bases at V and 4 bases at J, with 17 bases in the middle. Germline V gene lookup returns CDR1 MDHEN and CDR2 SYDVKM. DNA for the CDR3: TGTGCCAGCAGTCCAGGGTTAGTACGTAGCTATGGCTACACCTTC. Protein: CASSPGLVRSYGYTF.

Of note for this clonotype: At one end, the junction sequence differs from germline, possibly due to a read error. The chain combines TRBV11-2 with TRBJ2-3; D remains ambiguous. The CDR3 sequence is 13 residues long. Germline V gene lookup returns CDR1 SGHAT and CDR2 FQNNGV. In DNA form, the CDR3 reads TGTGTCAGCAGCTCAGGCGGCACAGATACGCAGTATTTT. The encoded protein is CVSSSGGTDTQYF.

This clonotype was recorded at least ten times. V is TRBV5-5 and J is TRBJ1-2; D unclear. V lost 7 bases to trimming and J lost 4 bases, with 23 bases between them. Germline V gene sequence: CDR1 SGHKS, CDR2 YYEKEE (reference sequence). The CDR3 runs 16 residues. The CDR3 protein is CASWVRVSRKTYGYTF. In nucleotides, the CDR3 is TGTGCCAGCTGGGTACGTGTCTCGCGAAAGACCTATGGCTACACCTTC. The complete variable domain, with remaining parts taken from reference TRBV5-5 and TRBJ1-2, reads DAGVTQSPTHLIKTRGQQVTLRCSPISGHKSVSWYQQVLGQGPQFIFQYYEKEERGRGNFPDRFSARQFPNYSSELNVNALLLGDSALYLCASWVRVSRKTYGYTFGSGTRLTVV.

Regarding this clonotype: This may be a read error: a much more frequent sequence differs by one nucleotide. Likely a read error: the CDR3 ends without its conserved phenylalanine or tryptophan. This sequence joins TRBV5-1 and TRBJ1-1; D gene uncertain. The ends were cut back, 4 bases at V and 0 bases at J, with 10 bases in the middle. The germline V gene encodes CDR1 SGHRS and CDR2 YFSETQ. This CDR3 region has 14 residues. The CDR3 sequence is CASSLNGMNTEAFL. The DNA for the CDR3 is TGCGCCAGCAGCCTGAACGGAATGAACACTGAAGCTTTCCTT.

Concerning this clonotype itself: This may come from a read error, since a much larger clone is one base off. The chain carries TRBV11-2 and TRBJ2-4, with no clear D. The assigned J gene may be wrong: the sequence end matches TRBJ2-7 better. The V gene's germline CDR1 is SGHAT and CDR2 FQNNGV. The CDR3 length is 14 residues. This chain's CDR3 is CASGLTASSYEQYF. CDR3 DNA sequence: TGTGCCAGCGGCTTAACGGCCAGCTCCTACGAGCAGTACTTC.

Details on this clonotype: One base away lies a much larger clone, so this may be a sequencing read error. In this CDR3 the conserved last residue, phenylalanine or tryptophan, is missing, so a read error is likely. The rearrangement uses TRBV5-3 and TRBJ1-2, with D unclear. TRBV5-3 is filed as an ORF, its function uncertain. The CDR3 length is 16 residues. Trimming took 5 bases from V and 4 from J, leaving 21 bases between them. The CDR3 bases are TGTGCCAGAAGTTGGCGAGTGGTGAGAAAGACCTATGGCTACACCCTC. The encoded protein is CARSWRVVRKTYGYTL.

A remark on this clonotype: This may be a read error, as it is one base from a much larger clone. Since no conserved phenylalanine or tryptophan closes the CDR3, a read error is the likely cause. V and J are TRBV20-1 and TRBJ2-1, with TRBD2 identical over 14 bases. V lost 2 bases to trimming and J lost 8 bases; unmatched junction nucleotides: 2. Per germline, CDR1 DFQATT and CDR2 SNEGSKA (reference sequence). The CDR3 has 14 residues. CDR3 sequence: CSARKTSGRDEQFL. CDR3 DNA: TGCAGTGCTAGAAAGACTAGCGGGAGGGATGAGCAGTTCCTC.

On this clonotype: This could be a read error, since a much larger clone is one nucleotide away. The CDR3 DNA follows: TGTGCCAGCAGTAGTACCACAGGTGGGAGAAGGACCTATGGCTACACCTTC. Translated, it gives CASSSTTGGRRTYGYTF. V gene TRBV6-1 combines with J gene TRBJ1-2; D may be TRBD1 (5 bases). CDR1 and CDR2 (germline): MNHNS, SASEGT. V was trimmed by 5 bases and J by 4 bases, leaving 23 bases between them. The CDR3 is 17 residues long.

In its sample, this clonotype was seen many times. The chain recombines TRBV6-5 with TRBJ2-7; 10 positions agree with TRBD2. CDR3 size: 15 residues. CDR1 MNHEY and CDR2 SVGAGI come from the germline V gene. V gave up 6 bases and J gave up 0 bases; unmatched junction bases: 5. The CDR3 reads CASRKTSGNSYEQYF. The CDR3 nucleotides are TGTGCCAGCAGGAAAACTAGCGGGAACTCCTACGAGCAGTACTTC.

A remark on this clonotype: A much larger clone lies a single base off, so this may be a read error. The chain recombines TRBV11-1 with TRBJ1-2; no firm D call. The CDR3 extends over 17 amino acids. Germline CDR1 reads SGHAT; CDR2 reads FQDESV (reference sequence). V was shortened by 4 bases and J by 4 bases, with 22 bases between the two germline ends. CDR3 sequence: CASSYISKAGKTYGYTF. Written as DNA, the CDR3 is TGTGCCAGCAGCTATATATCTAAGGCTGGAAAGACCTATGGCTACACCTTC.

The V gene is TRBV30, the J gene TRBJ2-5, with TRBD2 matching 10 bases. CDR1 is GTSNPN, CDR2 SVGIG, per germline (reference sequence). The CDR3 contains 14 residues. V shed 0 bases, J shed 5 bases, and the junction held 3 bases outside the gene matches. CDR3 protein: CAWSVAGGLETQYF. The CDR3 DNA sequence: TGTGCCTGGAGTGTAGCGGGGGGGCTTGAGACCCAGTACTTC.

This clonotype was picked up many times. The chain couples TRBV30 to TRBJ1-2; D ambiguous. This CDR3 has 15 amino acids. CDR1 and CDR2 (germline): GTSNPN, SVGIG (reference sequence). Trimming pared 3 bases from V and 0 bases from J, leaving 14 bases between. The CDR3 nucleotides read TGTGCCTGGAGCAGCAGGAGGTCCACTAACTATGGCTACACCTTC. Encoded protein: CAWSSRRSTNYGYTF.

Here the CDR3 reads CASSPTRGLPPMNTEAFF. The CDR3 nucleotides read TGTGCCAGCAGCCCCACCAGGGGGTTACCTCCCATGAACACTGAAGCTTTCTTT. The chain combines TRBV2 with TRBJ1-1; 7 bases are shared with TRBD1. The V gene end was trimmed by 6 bases and the J gene end by 0 bases; junction bases not matched to a gene: 16. The germline V gene encodes CDR1 SNHLY and CDR2 FYNNEI. The CDR3 totals 18 residues.

The chain has TRBV7-7 and TRBJ2-1; possibly TRBD2 for D (6 bases). The germline V gene has CDR1 SSHAT and CDR2 FNYEAQ (reference sequence). The CDR3 runs to 16 residues. In DNA form, the CDR3 reads TGTACTAGCAGCGATGGACTGTTTAACGGCCGCAATGAGCAGTTCTTC. It translates to CTSSDGLFNGRNEQFF.

This clonotype turned up a few times. This rearrangement joins TRBV3-2 to TRBJ2-1; TRBD1 is the table's D call and was not checked against the DNA. TRBV3-2 is a pseudogene locus. This CDR3 is 14 amino acids long. The CDR3 spells CASSQGSLEGEQFF. In DNA, the CDR3 is TGTGCCAGCAGCCAAGGGTCCCTTGAGGGTGAGCAGTTCTTC.

This clonotype was observed many times. The rearrangement links TRBV6-2 or TRBV6-3 to TRBJ2-1; D is ambiguous. Germline V gives CDR1 MNHEY, CDR2 SVGEGT. CDR3 length: 15 residues. Trimming pared 5 bases from V and 3 bases from J, leaving 14 bases between. CDR3 in DNA: TGTGCCAGCAGTCCCCTTCTGAGGAACTACAATGAGCAGTTCTTC. The encoded protein is CASSPLLRNYNEQFF.

This clonotype was detected ten times or more. For the CDR3, the DNA is TGTGCCAGCAGCGATAACAACGATCTCGGAAAGACCTATGGCTACACCTTC. This sequence encodes CASSDNNDLGKTYGYTF. This chain links TRBV11-3 with TRBJ1-2; no clear D. The V gene lost 5 bases and the J gene lost 4 bases, with 23 bases spanning the gap. CDR3 length equals 17 residues. Germline V gene sequence: CDR1 SGHNT, CDR2 YENEEA.

Comment on this clonotype: With a much larger clone just one base away, this may be a read error. The V and J genes are TRBV5-1 and TRBJ2-1; 10 positions agree with TRBD1. In germline, CDR1 is SGHRS, CDR2 YFSETQ. This CDR3 is built from 19 residues. CDR3 nucleotide sequence: TGCGCCAGCAGCTTGGGGGAGACAGGGGGCACGACCTCCCACAATGAGCAGTTCTTC. Amino acid sequence: CASSLGETGGTTSHNEQFF.

This clonotype appeared many times. The chain couples TRBV10-1 to TRBJ1-6, with D tentatively TRBD1 (5 bases). Looked up from germline, CDR1 is WNHNN and CDR2 is SYGVQD (reference sequence). CDR3 length equals 13 residues. The V and J ends lost 8 bases and 8 bases respectively, with 13 bases between them. Written as DNA, the CDR3 is TGCGCCAGCTCTAGGGGAAATCATTCACCCCTCCACTTT. Translated, it gives CASSRGNHSPLHF.

The sample holds many counts of this clonotype. This sequence joins TRBV20-1 and TRBJ2-7; the D gene is possibly TRBD1 (6 bases). Trimming took off 5 bases at V and 2 bases at J, with 13 bases between the two ends. Germline values: CDR1 DFQATT, CDR2 SNEGSKA (reference sequence). CDR3 size: 13 residues. CDR3 residues: CSARPGQTYEQYF. The DNA of the CDR3 is TGCAGTGCTCGGCCTGGACAGACCTACGAGCAGTACTTC.

Worth noting for this clonotype: A much larger clonotype is one base distant, so this may be a read error. The J gene is TRBJ2-1, the V gene TRBV4-2; weak D call: TRBD1 (6 bases). Germline V gives CDR1 LGHNA, CDR2 YNFKEQ. The CDR3 contains 17 residues. The CDR3 DNA is TGTGCCGGCAGCCAAGATCGTAGAAAGGGGGATTACAATGAGCAGTTCTTC. Its protein is CAGSQDRRKGDYNEQFF.

On this clonotype itself: This CDR3 is missing its conserved last phenylalanine or tryptophan, likely due to a read error. The chain is built from TRBV30 and TRBJ1-2; D not certain. The CDR3 covers 16 residues. Per the germline V gene, CDR1 is GTSNPN and CDR2 is SVGIG (reference sequence). The V end was cut by 5 bases, the J end by 6 bases, with 25 bases between. The CDR3 here is CAWHLWRYRKTHGYTS. CDR3 coding DNA: TGTGCCTGGCACTTATGGCGTTATAGAAAGACCCATGGCTACACCTCC.

This clonotype was recorded many times. This chain links TRBV2 with TRBJ1-1; a weak D match, TRBD1 (6 bases). V lost 8 bases and J 1 base, leaving 11 bases between the germline ends. The germline gives CDR1 SNHLY, CDR2 FYNNEI. This CDR3 has 13 amino acids. The CDR3 sequence: CASPKGGNTEAFF. Written as DNA, the CDR3 is TGTGCCAGCCCCAAAGGGGGGAACACTGAAGCTTTCTTT.

This clonotype was found many times. The chain is built from TRBV20-1 and TRBJ2-5; D ambiguous. This CDR3 is 14 amino acids long. CDR1 is DFQATT, CDR2 SNEGSKA, per germline (reference sequence). Between the trimmed V and J ends, which lost 1 base and 6 bases, there was a span of 15 bases. The chain's CDR3 is CSARGMQVGKTQYF. Written as DNA, the CDR3 is TGCAGTGCTAGAGGCATGCAGGTTGGAAAGACCCAGTACTTC.

At least ten counts were recorded for this clonotype. V and J are TRBV6-1 and TRBJ1-2; unclear D gene. This CDR3 comprises 17 residues. V gave up 5 bases and J gave up 4 bases, with 23 bases separating them. The germline gives CDR1 MNHNS, CDR2 SASEGT. The chain's CDR3 is CASSPGVECRKTYGYTF. Here the CDR3 DNA reads TGTGCCAGCAGTCCAGGTGTGGAATGTAGAAAGACCTATGGCTACACCTTC.

This clonotype occurred many times. The V gene is TRBV5-4, the J gene TRBJ1-2; D remains ambiguous. This CDR3 contains 16 residues. The V gene's germline CDR1 is SGHNT and CDR2 YYREEE (reference sequence). Trimming removed 6 bases from V and 4 bases from J, with 22 bases in between. CDR3 amino acids: CASNSDVPGKTYGYTF. The CDR3, as DNA: TGTGCCAGCAATTCGGACGTACCAGGAAAGACCTATGGCTACACCTTC.

At least ten counts were recorded for this clonotype. The J gene is TRBJ1-5, the V gene TRBV7-9, with D possibly TRBD1 on 5 matching bases. Germline assignment: CDR1 SEHNR and CDR2 FQNEAQ (reference sequence). With 11 bases removed from V and 2 bases from J, the gap between germline ends came to 7 bases. The CDR3 is made up of 11 amino acids. CDR3 nucleotide sequence: TGTGCCGCGGGGGGCAATCAGCCCCAGCATTTT. Translation: CAAGGNQPQHF. The full variable domain, its missing parts supplied by reference TRBV7-9 and TRBJ1-5, is DTGVSQNPRHKITKRGQNVTFRCDPISEHNRLYWYRQTLGQGPEFLTYFQNEAQLEKSRLLSDRFSAERPKGSFSTLEIQRTEQGDSAMYLCAAGGNQPQHFGDGTRLSIL.